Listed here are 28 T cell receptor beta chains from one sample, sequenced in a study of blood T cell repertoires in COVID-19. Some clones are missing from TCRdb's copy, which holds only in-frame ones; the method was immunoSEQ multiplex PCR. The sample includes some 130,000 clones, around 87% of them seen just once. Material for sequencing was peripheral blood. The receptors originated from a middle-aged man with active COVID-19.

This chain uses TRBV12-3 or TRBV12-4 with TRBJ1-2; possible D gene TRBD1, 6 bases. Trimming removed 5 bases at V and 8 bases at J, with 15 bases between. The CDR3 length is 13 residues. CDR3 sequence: CASSTGTLGGYTF. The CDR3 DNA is TGTGCCAGCAGTACAGGGACATTAGGGGGCTACACCTTC.

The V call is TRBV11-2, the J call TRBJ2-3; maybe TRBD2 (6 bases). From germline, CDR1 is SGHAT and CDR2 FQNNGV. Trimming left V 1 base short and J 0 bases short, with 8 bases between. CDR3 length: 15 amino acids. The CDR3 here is CASSLGDSSTDTQYF. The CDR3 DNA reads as TGTGCCAGCAGCTTAGGGGACTCTAGCACAGATACGCAGTATTTT.

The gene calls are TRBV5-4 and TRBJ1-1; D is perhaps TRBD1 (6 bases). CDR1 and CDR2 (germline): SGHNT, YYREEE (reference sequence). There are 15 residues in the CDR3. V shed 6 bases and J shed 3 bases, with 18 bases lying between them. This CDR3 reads CASTTAGVLDTEAFF. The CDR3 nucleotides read TGTGCCAGCACCACGGCAGGGGTGTTGGACACTGAAGCTTTCTTT. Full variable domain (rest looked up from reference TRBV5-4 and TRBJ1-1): ETGVTQSPTHLIKTRGQQVTLRCSSQSGHNTVSWYQQALGQGPQFIFQYYREEENGRGNFPPRFSGLQFPNYSSELNVNALELDDSALYLCASTTAGVLDTEAFFGQGTRLTVV.

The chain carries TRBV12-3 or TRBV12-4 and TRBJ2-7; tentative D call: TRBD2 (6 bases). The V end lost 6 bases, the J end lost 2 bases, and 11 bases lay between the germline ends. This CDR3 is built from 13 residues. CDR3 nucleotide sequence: TGTGCCAGCAGCCGTAGCGGCACCTACGAGCAGTACTTC. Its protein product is CASSRSGTYEQYF.

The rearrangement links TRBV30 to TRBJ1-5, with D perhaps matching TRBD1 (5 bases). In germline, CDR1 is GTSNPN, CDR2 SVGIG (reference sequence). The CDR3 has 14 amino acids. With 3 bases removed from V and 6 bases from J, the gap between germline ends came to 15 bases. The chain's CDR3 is CAWRGLSGTQPQHF. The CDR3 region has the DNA TGTGCCTGGAGGGGACTCAGTGGAACTCAGCCCCAGCATTTT.

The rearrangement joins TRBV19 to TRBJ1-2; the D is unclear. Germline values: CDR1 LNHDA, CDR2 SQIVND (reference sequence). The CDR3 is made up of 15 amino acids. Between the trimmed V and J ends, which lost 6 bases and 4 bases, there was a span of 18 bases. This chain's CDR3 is CASSIQYNPFYGYTF. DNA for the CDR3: TGTGCCAGTAGCATACAGTACAACCCATTCTATGGCTACACCTTC.

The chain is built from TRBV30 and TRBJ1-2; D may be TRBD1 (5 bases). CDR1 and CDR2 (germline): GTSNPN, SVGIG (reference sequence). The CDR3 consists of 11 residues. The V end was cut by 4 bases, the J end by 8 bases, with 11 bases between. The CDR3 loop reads CAWTAGRGYTF. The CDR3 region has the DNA TGTGCCTGGACGGCGGGGCGAGGCTACACCTTC.

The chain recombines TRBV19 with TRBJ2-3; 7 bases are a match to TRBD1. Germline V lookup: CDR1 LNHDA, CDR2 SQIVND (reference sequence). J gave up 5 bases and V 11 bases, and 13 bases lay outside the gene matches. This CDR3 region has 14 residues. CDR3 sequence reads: CAGGDREKRDTQYF. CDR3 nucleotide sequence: TGTGCCGGGGGAGACAGGGAGAAGCGAGATACGCAGTATTTT.

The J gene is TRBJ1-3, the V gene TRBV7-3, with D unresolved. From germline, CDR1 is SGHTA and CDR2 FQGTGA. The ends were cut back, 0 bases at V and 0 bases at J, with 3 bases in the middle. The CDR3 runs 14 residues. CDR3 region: CASSLTASGNTIYF. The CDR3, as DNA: TGTGCCAGCAGCTTAACGGCCTCTGGAAACACCATATATTTT.

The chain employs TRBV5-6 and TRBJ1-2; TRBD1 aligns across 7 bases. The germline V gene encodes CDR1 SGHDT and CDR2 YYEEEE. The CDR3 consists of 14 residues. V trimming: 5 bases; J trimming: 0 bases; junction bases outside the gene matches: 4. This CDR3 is CASRTGNPNYGYTF. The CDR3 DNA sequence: TGTGCCAGCAGGACAGGGAACCCTAACTATGGCTACACCTTC.

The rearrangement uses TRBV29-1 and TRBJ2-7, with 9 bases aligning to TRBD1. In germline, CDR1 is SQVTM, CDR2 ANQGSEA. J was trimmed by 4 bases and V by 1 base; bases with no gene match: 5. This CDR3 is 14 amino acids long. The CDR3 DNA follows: TGCAGCGTTGAAGCCGGGACAGGGACATACGAGCAGTACTTC. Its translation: CSVEAGTGTYEQYF.

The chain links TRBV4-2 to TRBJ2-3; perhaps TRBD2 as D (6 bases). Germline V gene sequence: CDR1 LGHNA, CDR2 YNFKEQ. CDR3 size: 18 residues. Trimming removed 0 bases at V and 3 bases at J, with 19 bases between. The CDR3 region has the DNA TGTGCCAGCAGCCAAGAGGCACCGGCGGGGTTTTTGACAGATACGCAGTATTTT. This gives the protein CASSQEAPAGFLTDTQYF.

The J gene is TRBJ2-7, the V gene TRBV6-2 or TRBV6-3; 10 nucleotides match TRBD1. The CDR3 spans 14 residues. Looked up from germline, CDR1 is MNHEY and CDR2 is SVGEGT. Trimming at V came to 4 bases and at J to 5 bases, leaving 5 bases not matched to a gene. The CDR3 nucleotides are TGTGCCAGCAGTTGGACAGGGGGTATCGACGAGCAGTACTTC. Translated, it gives CASSWTGGIDEQYF.

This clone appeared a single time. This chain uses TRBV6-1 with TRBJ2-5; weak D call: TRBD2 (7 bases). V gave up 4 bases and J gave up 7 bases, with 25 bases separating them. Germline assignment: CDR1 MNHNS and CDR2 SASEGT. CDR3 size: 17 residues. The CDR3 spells CASSGDGGGPWFRTQYF. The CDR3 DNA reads TGTGCCAGCAGTGGGGATGGGGGGGGCCCCTGGTTTCGGACCCAGTACTTC.

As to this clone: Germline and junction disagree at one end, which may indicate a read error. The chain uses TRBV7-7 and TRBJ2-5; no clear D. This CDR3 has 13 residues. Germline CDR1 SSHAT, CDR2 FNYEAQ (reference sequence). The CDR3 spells CASSLQQQETQYF. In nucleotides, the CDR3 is TGTGCTAGCAGCTTACAACAGCAAGAGACCCAGTACTTC.

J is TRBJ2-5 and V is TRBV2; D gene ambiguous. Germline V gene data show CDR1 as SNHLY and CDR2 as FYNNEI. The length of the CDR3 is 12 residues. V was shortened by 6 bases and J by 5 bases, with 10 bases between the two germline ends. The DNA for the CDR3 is TGTGCCAGCAGGTGGAGTGGGGAGACCCAGTACTTC. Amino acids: CASRWSGETQYF.

CDR3 region: CASTIGAKGAMANYGYTF. The CDR3 DNA is TGTGCCAGTACCATTGGGGCAAAGGGGGCGATGGCTAACTATGGCTACACCTTC. The rearrangement uses TRBV19 and TRBJ1-2, with TRBD1 matching over 7 bases. This CDR3 contains 18 residues. V gave up 7 bases and J gave up 0 bases; unmatched junction bases: 17. Germline CDR1 LNHDA, CDR2 SQIVND (reference sequence).

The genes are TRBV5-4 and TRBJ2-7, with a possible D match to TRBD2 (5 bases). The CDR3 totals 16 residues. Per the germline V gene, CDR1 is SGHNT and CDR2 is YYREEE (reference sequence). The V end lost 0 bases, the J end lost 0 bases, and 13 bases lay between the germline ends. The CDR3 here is CASSLAGLRSSYEQYF. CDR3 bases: TGTGCCAGCAGCTTGGCCGGACTCAGGAGCTCCTACGAGCAGTACTTC. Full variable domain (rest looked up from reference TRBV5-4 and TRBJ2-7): ETGVTQSPTHLIKTRGQQVTLRCSSQSGHNTVSWYQQALGQGPQFIFQYYREEENGRGNFPPRFSGLQFPNYSSELNVNALELDDSALYLCASSLAGLRSSYEQYFGPGTRLTVT.

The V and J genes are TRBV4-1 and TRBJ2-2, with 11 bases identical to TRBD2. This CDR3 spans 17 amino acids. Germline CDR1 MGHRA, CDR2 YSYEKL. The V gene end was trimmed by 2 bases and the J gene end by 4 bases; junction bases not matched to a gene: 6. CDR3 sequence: CASSQKTSGGITGELFF. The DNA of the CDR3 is TGCGCCAGCAGCCAAAAAACTAGCGGGGGTATCACCGGGGAGCTGTTTTTT.

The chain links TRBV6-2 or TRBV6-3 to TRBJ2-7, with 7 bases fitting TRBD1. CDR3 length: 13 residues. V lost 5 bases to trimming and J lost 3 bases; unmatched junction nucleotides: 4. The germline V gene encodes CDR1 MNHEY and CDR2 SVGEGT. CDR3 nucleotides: TGTGCCAGCAGTACCGGGACAGACTACGAGCAGTACTTC. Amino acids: CASSTGTDYEQYF.

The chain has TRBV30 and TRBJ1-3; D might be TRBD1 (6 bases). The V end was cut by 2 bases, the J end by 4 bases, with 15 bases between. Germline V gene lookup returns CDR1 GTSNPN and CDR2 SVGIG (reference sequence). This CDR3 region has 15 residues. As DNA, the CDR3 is TGTGCCTGGAGTTTCCGAGGGGGTGTGGGAAACACCATATATTTT. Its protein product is CAWSFRGGVGNTIYF.

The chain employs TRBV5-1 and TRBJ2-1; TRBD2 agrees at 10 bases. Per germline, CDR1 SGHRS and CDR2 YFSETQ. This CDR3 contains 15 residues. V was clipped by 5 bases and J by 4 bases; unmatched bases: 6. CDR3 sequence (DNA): TGCGCCAGCAGACAACTAGCGGGGTCTTACAATGAGCAGTTCTTC. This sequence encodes CASRQLAGSYNEQFF. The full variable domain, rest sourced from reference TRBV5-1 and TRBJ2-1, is KAGVTQTPRYLIKTRGQQVTLSCSPISGHRSVSWYQQTPGQGLQFLFEYFSETQRNKGNFPGRFSGRQFSNSRSEMNVSTLELGDSALYLCASRQLAGSYNEQFFGPGTRLTVL.

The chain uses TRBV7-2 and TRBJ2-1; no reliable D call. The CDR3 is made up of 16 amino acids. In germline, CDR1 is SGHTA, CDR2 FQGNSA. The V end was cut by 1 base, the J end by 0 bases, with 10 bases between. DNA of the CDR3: TGTGCCAGCAGCTTAGGGGCCTCCCTCTCCTACAATGAGCAGTTCTTC. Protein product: CASSLGASLSYNEQFF.

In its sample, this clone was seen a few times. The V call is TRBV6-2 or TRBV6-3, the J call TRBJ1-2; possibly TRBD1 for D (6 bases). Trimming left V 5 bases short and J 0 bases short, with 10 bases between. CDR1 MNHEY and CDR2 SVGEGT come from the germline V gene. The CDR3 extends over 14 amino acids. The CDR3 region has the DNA TGTGCCAGCAGTCGACAGGTAGCTAACTATGGCTACACCTTC. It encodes CASSRQVANYGYTF.

The DNA for the CDR3 is TGTGCCAGCAGCTTATGGCTTACAGCGGGGGGTCCTACGCAGTATTTT. It specifies CASSLWLTAGGPTQYF. The J gene is TRBJ2-3, the V gene TRBV11-2; 9 bases align to TRBD2. V shed 2 bases, J shed 8 bases, and the junction held 11 bases outside the gene matches. CDR3 length: 16 amino acids. The germline gives CDR1 SGHAT, CDR2 FQNNGV.

The chain's CDR3 is CASSPSRGNQPQHF. DNA for the CDR3: TGTGCCAGCAGCCCAAGCCGGGGCAATCAGCCCCAGCATTTT. The rearrangement links TRBV6-5 to TRBJ1-5, with no clear D. The CDR3 totals 14 residues. The germline V gene has CDR1 MNHEY and CDR2 SVGAGI. Deletions cut 6 bases from V and 2 bases from J, with 11 bases between.

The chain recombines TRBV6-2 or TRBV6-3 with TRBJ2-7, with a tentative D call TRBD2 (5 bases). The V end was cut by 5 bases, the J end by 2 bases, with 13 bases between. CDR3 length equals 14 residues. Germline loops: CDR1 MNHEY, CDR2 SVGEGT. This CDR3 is CASSPTKTPYEQYF. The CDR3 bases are TGTGCCAGCAGTCCGACTAAGACCCCCTACGAGCAGTACTTC.

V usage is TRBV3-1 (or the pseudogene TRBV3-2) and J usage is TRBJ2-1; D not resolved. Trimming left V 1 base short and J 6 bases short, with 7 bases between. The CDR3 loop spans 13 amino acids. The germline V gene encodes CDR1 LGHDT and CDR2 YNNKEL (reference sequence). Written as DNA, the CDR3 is TGTGCCAGCAGCCAAGCGGTTCTCAATGAGCAGTTCTTC. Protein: CASSQAVLNEQFF.